This is a list of T cell receptor delta chains from one sample in a study of gamma-delta T cells after stem cell transplantation. TCRdb redid clone calling on the RT-PCR reads using CATT. The sample carries fewer than 3,000 delta-chain clones, roughly two fifths recorded once. The sequencing input was gamma-delta T cells. Every receptor here comes from a human donor. It is not recorded whose cells these are; they may come from a transplant donor. Both conserved end residues are part of each CDR3.

V	J	CDR3
TRDV2	TRDJ1	CACDRLSQGGYDDTDKLIF
TRDV2	TRDJ1	CACDVLGDHTDKLIF
TRDV2	TRDJ2	CACDPLSTGGYRTAQLFF
TRDV2	TRDJ1	CACDTVLRLGDRGYTDKLIF
TRDV2	TRDJ1	CACDLISRTGGGYTDKLIF
TRDV2	TRDJ1	CACDIVSTGGYGGTDKLIF
TRDV2	TRDJ1	CACDAVLGDTDTQYTDKLIF
TRDV2	TRDJ1	CACDTVKAPVGGYRDTAKLIF
TRAV29/DV5	TRDJ1	CAATPSSYAGGTDKLIF
TRDV2	TRDJ1	CACDSLGDVSYTDKLIF
TRDV2	TRDJ1	CACNSLGDTPADKLIF
TRDV2	TRDJ1	CACDTVESQKLGDTDKLIF
TRDV2	TRDJ1	CACDRVGGLTDKLIF
TRDV2	TRDJ1	CACDTVEYTDKLIF
TRDV2	TRDJ1	CACDTLTGGYANTDKLIF
TRDV2	TRDJ1	CACDTGNLGDPRPDKLIF
TRDV2	TRDJ1	CACDTVGTGGYQSTDKLIF
TRDV1	TRDJ1	CALERGIKKLTDKLIF
TRDV2	TRDJ1	CACDSLGDTSYTDKLIF
TRDV3	TRDJ1	CALEPRCTDKLIF
TRDV2	TRDJ1	CACDTLYTGGLRTDKLIF
TRDV2	TRDJ1	CACDTVLGVRTPRSYTDKLIF
TRDV2	TRDJ1	CACDTVSIRGSDTDKLIF
TRDV2	TRDJ1	CACDKLGDLGLTDKSIF
TRDV2	TRDJ1	CACDTLTTTKGIVDTDKLIF
TRDV2	TRDJ1	CACDGLLGEYTDKLIF
TRDV2	TRDJ1	CACDTLRGSGRSLTDNLIF
TRDV1	TRDJ1	CALGDITFLRERGKARSFDTDKLIF
TRDV2	TRDJ1	CACDHVLGDPNQNTDKLIF
TRDV2	TRDJ1	CACDLLPNTDKLIF
TRDV2	TRDJ1	CACDTVLGGRLTYTDKLIF
TRDV2	TRDJ1	CACDTVGPTSPTDKLIF
TRDV2	TRDJ2	CACDPLAGPAQLFF
TRDV2	TRDJ1	CACERLLGDTRRFADNLIF
TRDV2	TRDJ1	CACDSLRGSDQYTDKLIF
TRDV2	TRDJ1	CACERLGDAYTDKLIF
TRDV2	TRDJ3	CACDSVLGDTGDTRQMFF
TRDV2	TRDJ1	CACDPVGMAGTHTDKLIF
TRDV2	TRDJ1	CACDPMPLGDTDKLIF
TRDV2	TRDJ1	CACDTLHTGGSYTDKLTF
TRDV2	TRDJ1	CACDTLPTVLGVEIDKLIF
TRDV2	TRDJ1	CACDTVSYPVLGDTDKLIF
TRDV2	TRDJ1	CACNATYWGISLYTDKLIF
TRDV2	TRDJ1	CACDTLTGLKPRRTDNLIF
TRDV1	TRDJ1	CALGEPTFLDPLTGGYACNKLIF
TRDV2	TRDJ1	CACDTVSSPGLGDNPYTYKLIF
TRDV2	TRDJ1	CACDELGGSNTDKLIF